The 18 T cell receptor beta chains reported below all come from one sample, sequenced in a study of T cell repertoires in cytomegalovirus infection. Using its own MiXCR run on the reads, TCRdb lists one record per CDR3 protein. The profile shows 100,000 to 150,000 distinct CDR3 sequences, approximately 30% of them singletons. Their antigen targets remain unknown. The sample in question was CD8+ T cells from cultured PBMCs, obtained from culture after CMV antigen stimulation. All receptors come from a human donor in good health (CMV status not recorded). Some clones in this sample may be carry-over from other donors' samples.

This clonotype was picked up a small number of times. The chain uses TRBV29-1 and TRBJ2-1; tentative D call: TRBD1 (6 bases). V lost 0 bases, J lost 5 bases, and 11 bases lay in between. This CDR3 comprises 14 residues. Germline V gene sequence: CDR1 SQVTM, CDR2 ANQGSEA. CDR3 in amino acids: CSVEDRGKHNEQFF. The CDR3 nucleotides are TGCAGCGTTGAAGACAGGGGAAAGCACAATGAGCAGTTCTTC.

This chain links TRBV4-1 with TRBJ2-3; 10 bases are shared with TRBD2. With 3 bases clipped from V and 2 bases from J, the junction kept 8 bases outside the gene matches. The CDR3 loop spans 17 amino acids. Germline values: CDR1 MGHRA, CDR2 YSYEKL. The CDR3 loop is CASSQGSAGGITDTQYF. DNA for the CDR3: TGCGCCAGCAGCCAGGGTTCAGCGGGGGGGATCACAGATACGCAGTATTTT.

This clonotype has a handful of counts. The V gene is TRBV4-1, the J gene TRBJ2-2; D is unclear. Germline V gene lookup returns CDR1 MGHRA and CDR2 YSYEKL. Trimming left V 2 bases short and J 7 bases short, with 2 bases between. The length of the CDR3 is 11 residues. CDR3 protein: CASSQNGELFF. The DNA of the CDR3 is TGCGCCAGCAGCCAAAACGGGGAGCTGTTTTTT.

There are a few counts of this clonotype. The chain has TRBV7-6 and TRBJ2-2; no firm D call. This CDR3 is 15 amino acids long. Looked up from germline, CDR1 is SGHVS and CDR2 is FNYEAQ. The V end was cut by 5 bases, the J end by 2 bases, with 12 bases between. The CDR3 loop is CASSLLRANTGELFF. In DNA form, the CDR3 reads TGTGCCAGCAGCCTACTCCGGGCAAACACCGGGGAGCTGTTTTTT.

This clonotype was detected ten times or more. The chain has TRBV19 and TRBJ1-5, with 9 bases aligning to TRBD1. The V segment lost 3 bases and the J segment 8 bases; nucleotides outside the gene matches: 8. CDR3 length: 15 residues. From germline, CDR1 is LNHDA and CDR2 SQIVND (reference sequence). The CDR3 DNA follows: TGTGCCAGTAGTATCCCCGGGACAGGGCTGGAGCCCCAGCATTTT. Amino acids: CASSIPGTGLEPQHF.

V usage is TRBV12-3 or TRBV12-4 and J usage is TRBJ1-6; TRBD1 is a possible D gene (5 bases). The CDR3 consists of 15 residues. V lost 6 bases and J lost 3, with 12 bases in between. Here the CDR3 reads CASRPGTYYNSPLHF. CDR3 nucleotide sequence: TGTGCCAGCAGACCAGGGACTTACTATAATTCACCCCTCCACTTT.

The chain carries TRBV11-2 and TRBJ2-1; 7 bases are a match to TRBD2. The CDR3 spans 17 residues. Looked up from germline, CDR1 is SGHAT and CDR2 is FQNNGV. Germline trimming cut 3 bases from V and 3 bases from J; bases unmatched to any gene: 11. In DNA, the CDR3 is TGTGCCAGCAGCTTCCCGCGGGATCCGGGGGGCTACAATGAGCAGTTCTTC. This gives the protein CASSFPRDPGGYNEQFF.

Only a few counts were recorded for this clonotype. This chain connects TRBV6-2 or TRBV6-3 to TRBJ2-2, with a possible D match to TRBD2 (5 bases). Between the trimmed V and J ends, which lost 8 bases and 2 bases, there was a span of 24 bases. CDR1 and CDR2 from the germline V gene are MNHEY and SVGEGT. The CDR3 is made up of 18 amino acids. The DNA of the CDR3 is TGTGCCAGCGACACTTCCGACTACGCGGAGCAAAACACCGGGGAGCTGTTTTTT. Translating gives CASDTSDYAEQNTGELFF.

This clonotype was observed a handful of times. The chain carries TRBV19 and TRBJ2-7; perhaps TRBD2 as D (5 bases). The germline V and J ends were trimmed by 4 bases and 2 bases, with 15 bases remaining between them. This CDR3 region has 15 residues. Looked up from germline, CDR1 is LNHDA and CDR2 is SQIVND (reference sequence). CDR3 in DNA: TGTGCCAGTAGTACCTCCGTACTAGGGACCTACGAGCAGTACTTC. Translated: CASSTSVLGTYEQYF. The full variable domain, completed using reference TRBV19 and TRBJ2-7, is DGGITQSPKYLFRKEGQNVTLSCEQNLNHDAMYWYRQDPGQGLRLIYYSQIVNDFQKGDIAEGYSVSREKKESFPLTVTSAQKNPTAFYLCASSTSVLGTYEQYFGPGTRLTVT.

This clonotype was seen many times. CDR3 in amino acids: CASSLEQEYNEQFF. The DNA for the CDR3 is TGTGCCAGCAGCTTAGAACAGGAGTACAATGAGCAGTTCTTC. This chain connects TRBV7-2 to TRBJ2-1; D possibly corresponds to TRBD1 (5 bases). There are 14 residues in the CDR3. Germline V lookup: CDR1 SGHTA, CDR2 FQGNSA. V dropped 1 base and J dropped 4 bases, with 8 bases sitting between them.

J is TRBJ1-2 and V is TRBV12-3 or TRBV12-4; 8 nucleotides line up with TRBD1. The V and J ends lost 7 bases and 4 bases, in that order; junction bases with no gene match: 8. CDR3 length: 14 amino acids. CDR3 nucleotide sequence: TGTGCCAGCACCAGGACAGGGTGGAGCTATGGCTACACCTTC. It codes for CASTRTGWSYGYTF.

This clonotype came up a few times. J is TRBJ1-1 and V is TRBV7-9, with D perhaps matching TRBD1 (5 bases). The germline V and J ends were trimmed by 0 bases and 1 base, with 9 bases remaining between them. Germline V gene lookup returns CDR1 SEHNR and CDR2 FQNEAQ (reference sequence). There are 15 residues in the CDR3. Here the CDR3 DNA reads TGTGCCAGCAGCTTAGCCCGAACAGGGAACACTGAAGCTTTCTTT. Translating it yields CASSLARTGNTEAFF.

V is TRBV11-1 and J is TRBJ1-1, with unresolved D. V was shortened by 1 base and J by 5 bases, with 8 bases between the two germline ends. Germline CDR1 SGHAT, CDR2 FQDESV (reference sequence). This CDR3 region has 13 residues. The CDR3 is CASSLDVGTEAFF. The CDR3 region has the DNA TGTGCCAGCAGCTTAGATGTGGGAACTGAAGCTTTCTTT.

The chain joins TRBV3-1 to TRBJ2-3; a possible D gene is TRBD2 (5 bases). CDR1 is LGHDT and CDR2 is YNNKEL in the germline V gene (reference sequence). This CDR3 contains 13 residues. V lost 5 bases and J 0 bases, leaving 6 bases between the germline ends. CDR3 amino acids: CASSGESTDTQYF. The DNA of the CDR3 is TGTGCCAGCAGCGGGGAGAGCACAGATACGCAGTATTTT.

This CDR3 is CASSQGSEELFF. The CDR3 nucleotides are TGTGCCAGCAGCCAGGGTTCTGAGGAGCTGTTTTTT. J is TRBJ2-2 and V is TRBV6-1, with D possibly matching TRBD1 (5 bases). V lost 6 bases and J lost 10, with 12 bases in between. Germline assignment: CDR1 MNHNS and CDR2 SASEGT. CDR3 length: 12 amino acids.

This clonotype was observed at least ten times. V is TRBV7-9 and J is TRBJ1-1; D is uncertain. Germline CDR1 SEHNR, CDR2 FQNEAQ (reference sequence). CDR3 length equals 11 residues. Trimming pared 3 bases from V and 8 bases from J, leaving 7 bases between. CDR3: CASSFAAEAFF. The CDR3 region has the DNA TGTGCCAGCAGCTTTGCAGCCGAAGCTTTCTTT.

The V and J genes are TRBV5-4 and TRBJ2-7, with 7 bases matching TRBD1. The CDR3 is 12 amino acids. The germline V gene has CDR1 SGHNT and CDR2 YYREEE (reference sequence). With 2 bases clipped from V and 11 bases from J, the junction kept 7 bases outside the gene matches. The CDR3 region is CASSLGQEVEYF. The CDR3 nucleotides read TGTGCCAGCAGCTTAGGACAGGAAGTGGAGTACTTC.

The V call is TRBV12-3 or TRBV12-4, the J call TRBJ2-4; D might be TRBD2 (6 bases). V lost 6 bases, J lost 0 bases, and 15 bases lay in between. CDR3 length: 16 amino acids. The CDR3 loop reads CASSGGRALAKNIQYF. In nucleotides, the CDR3 is TGTGCCAGCAGCGGGGGTCGGGCCTTAGCCAAAAACATTCAGTACTTC.